The sequence of this T cell receptor beta chain was determined in a study of blood T cell repertoires in COVID-19. Study as a whole: PBMCs, B-cell-depleted T cells, or T cells provided the cDNA or gDNA that made up the material.

The CDR3 covers 12 residues. CDR1 SNHLY and CDR2 FYNNEI come from the germline V gene. After removal of 8 bases from V and 11 bases from J, the junction contained 10 bases not matched to a gene. Original handling: Amplification of reference gene primers provided the estimated nucleated cell counts. Produced via immunoSEQ multiplex PCR; TCRdb's table is partial and in-frame only. Clone size and V and J calls were adopted from that table, with D and trimming inferred from the DNA. The top ten hold approximately 4.9% of the sample, which has around 98,000 clones, nearly 90% seen once. Specimen: peripheral blood. The chain has TRBV2 and TRBJ1-1; TRBD1 agrees at 8 bases. The receptor was isolated from a man aged 70-80 years with acute or convalescent COVID-19. The CDR3 protein is CASGTGPRGAFF. The CDR3 coding sequence is TGTGCCAGCGGGACAGGCCCTCGGGGGGCTTTCTTT.